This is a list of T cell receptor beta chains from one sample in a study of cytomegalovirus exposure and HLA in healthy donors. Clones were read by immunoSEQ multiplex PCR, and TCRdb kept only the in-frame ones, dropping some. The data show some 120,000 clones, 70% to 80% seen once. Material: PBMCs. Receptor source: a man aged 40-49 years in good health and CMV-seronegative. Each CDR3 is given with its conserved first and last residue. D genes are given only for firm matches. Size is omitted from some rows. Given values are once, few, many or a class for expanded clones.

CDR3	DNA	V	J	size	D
CASSLQYDEQYF	TGTGCCAGCAGCTTACAGTACGACGAGCAGTACTTC	TRBV5-6	TRBJ2-7	NA	NA
CASRNRILNTEAFF	TGTGCCAGCAGAAACAGGATCTTGAACACTGAAGCTTTCTTT	TRBV6-5	TRBJ1-1	NA	NA
CASSPSTSGVNEQFF	TGTGCCAGCAGCCCCTCGACTAGCGGGGTTAATGAGCAGTTCTTC	TRBV4-2	TRBJ2-1	NA	TRBD2
CAWNGRDSLHF	TGTGCCTGGAACGGAAGGGACTCCCTCCACTTT	TRBV30	TRBJ1-6	NA	NA
CASSQFGAVYF	TGTGCCAGCAGCCAATTTGGGGCGGTATATTTT	TRBV14	TRBJ1-3	NA	NA
CASSYKETQYF	TGTGCCAGCAGCTATAAAGAGACCCAGTACTTC	TRBV7-9	TRBJ2-5	NA	NA
CASSRQGNSPLHF	TGTGCCAGCAGCCGCCAGGGAAACTCACCCCTCCACTTT	TRBV6-5	TRBJ1-6	NA	NA
CASSAKETQYF	TGTGCCAGCAGCGCTAAAGAGACCCAGTACTTC	TRBV6-6	TRBJ2-5	NA	NA
CASGFFRVRLRKLFF	TGTGCTAGTGGTTTCTTCAGGGTTCGGCTGAGAAAACTGTTTTTT	TRBV12-5	TRBJ1-4	NA	NA
CASSRDRAYEQYF	TGTGCCAGTAGTCGCGACAGGGCCTACGAGCAGTACTTC	TRBV19	TRBJ2-7	once	TRBD1
CASSQDRGTPQYF	TGTGCCAGCAGCCAAGATAGAGGGACACCTCAGTACTTC	TRBV4-2	TRBJ2-7	NA	NA
CASSGQGALLTEAFF	TGTGCCAGCAGTGGACAGGGGGCGCTCCTCACTGAAGCTTTCTTT	TRBV25-1	TRBJ1-1	few	TRBD1
CASSLEPLLEQYF	TGTGCCAGCAGCTTAGAGCCCCTTCTTGAGCAGTACTTC	TRBV11-1	TRBJ2-7	NA	NA
CASGLGNSGGNEQFF	TGTGCCAGCGGCCTCGGAAATAGCGGGGGTAATGAGCAGTTCTTC	TRBV5-4	TRBJ2-1	NA	TRBD2
CASSLGTSGVGEQFF	TGTGCCAGCAGTTTGGGGACTAGCGGGGTCGGTGAGCAGTTCTTC	TRBV27	TRBJ2-1	NA	TRBD2
CASRSWTATGRNSPLHF	TGTGCAAGTCGCTCGTGGACGGCGACAGGTAGGAATTCACCCCTCCACTTT	TRBV12-2	TRBJ1-6	few	NA
CASSDGQEGNEKLFF	TGTGCCAGCAGCGACGGACAGGAGGGGAATGAAAAACTGTTTTTT	TRBV9	TRBJ1-4	once	TRBD1
CASRAGTEGNTEAFF	TGTGCCAGCAGAGCGGGGACTGAGGGGAACACTGAAGCTTTCTTT	TRBV21-1	TRBJ1-1	once	NA
CASSFSLNTEAFF	TGTGCCAGCAGTTTCAGTCTGAACACTGAAGCTTTCTTT	TRBV27	TRBJ1-1	NA	NA
CASSPTGAVPNTGELFF	TGTGCCAGCTCGCCGACAGGGGCGGTACCGAACACCGGGGAGCTGTTTTTT	TRBV18	TRBJ2-2	NA	TRBD1
CASSIGGRGGGGDTQYF	TGTGCCAGTAGTATAGGTGGGCGGGGGGGCGGTGGAGATACGCAGTATTTT	TRBV19	TRBJ2-3	NA	TRBD2
CASSPDRGSYEQYF	TGTGCCAGTAGTCCAGACAGGGGGAGTTACGAGCAGTACTTC	TRBV19	TRBJ2-7	NA	TRBD1